Below are 16 T cell receptor beta chains sequenced from a single sample in a study of shared clonotypes between healthy human individuals. The protocol was immunoSEQ multiplex PCR, while the TCRdb copy is restricted to in-frame clones and leaves out a portion. The data show millions of clones, approximately 95% seen once. The source material was naive CD4+ T cells from PBMCs. As for subset: CD45RA+ positively selected. All receptors come from a man aged 18 to 29 in good health. Some clones in this sample may be carry-over from other donors' samples.

The chain has TRBV19 and TRBJ1-5, with D maybe TRBD1 (6 bases). This CDR3 contains 13 residues. Germline values: CDR1 LNHDA, CDR2 SQIVND (reference sequence). CDR3 sequence reads: CASQRGANQPQHF. Written as DNA, the CDR3 is TGTGCTTCTCAGCGGGGGGCGAATCAGCCCCAGCATTTT.

The chain combines TRBV10-3 with TRBJ2-7, with 10 bases fitting TRBD1. J gave up 6 bases and V 5 bases, and 7 bases lay outside the gene matches. CDR1 and CDR2 (germline): ENHRY, SYGVKD. This CDR3 comprises 14 residues. CDR3 in amino acids: CAISSGTGDLEQYF. In nucleotides, the CDR3 is TGTGCCATCAGTTCCGGGACAGGGGACCTCGAGCAGTACTTC.

Here the CDR3 reads CAWSGDFRSQFF. The CDR3 coding sequence is TGTGCCTGGAGTGGGGACTTTAGATCGCAGTTCTTC. The chain joins TRBV30 to TRBJ2-1, with D maybe TRBD2 (6 bases). The CDR3 has 12 residues. Germline values: CDR1 GTSNPN, CDR2 SVGIG (reference sequence). The germline V and J ends were trimmed by 1 base and 12 bases, with 13 bases remaining between them. Full variable domain (missing parts from reference TRBV30 and TRBJ2-1): SQTIHQWPATLVQPVGSPLSLECTVEGTSNPNLYWYRQAAGRGLQLLFYSVGIGQISSEVPQNLSASRPQDRQFILSSKKLLLSDSGFYLCAWSGDFRSQFFGPGTRLTVL.

The V call is TRBV6-5, the J call TRBJ1-3; D remains ambiguous. Germline CDR1 and CDR2: MNHEY and SVGAGI. The CDR3 length is 16 residues. Trimming took off 0 bases at V and 2 bases at J, with 11 bases between the two ends. The chain's CDR3 is CASSYSGRSAGNTIYF. The DNA of the CDR3 is TGTGCCAGCAGTTACTCAGGAAGGTCGGCTGGAAACACCATATATTTT.

The chain has TRBV28 and TRBJ1-2, with 10 bases identical to TRBD1. CDR3 length: 18 amino acids. V was clipped by 5 bases and J by 4 bases; unmatched bases: 16. Germline-derived CDR1 and CDR2 are MDHEN and SYDVKM. The CDR3 DNA follows: TGTGCCAGCAGTGCCGGGACAGGGGTTCCTAAAGGCGGCTATGGCTACACCTTC. It specifies CASSAGTGVPKGGYGYTF.

This chain joins TRBV28 and TRBJ1-2, with D unresolved. V was trimmed by 2 bases and J by 4 bases, leaving 8 bases between them. The CDR3 contains 13 residues. Germline CDR1 MDHEN, CDR2 SYDVKM. The CDR3: CASSLTPGYGYTF. The CDR3 coding sequence is TGTGCCAGCAGTTTAACCCCGGGCTATGGCTACACCTTC.

V and J are TRBV7-3 and TRBJ2-7; a weak D match, TRBD2 (5 bases). V was shortened by 0 bases and J by 2 bases, with 11 bases between the two germline ends. In germline, CDR1 is SGHTA, CDR2 FQGTGA. The CDR3 is 15 residues long. As DNA, the CDR3 is TGTGCCAGCAGCTTAACGGGGAGTATGACCTACGAGCAGTACTTC. This encodes CASSLTGSMTYEQYF.

The chain has TRBV5-6 and TRBJ2-1; 8 bases are shared with TRBD2. The CDR3 contains 16 residues. Per the germline V gene, CDR1 is SGHDT and CDR2 is YYEEEE. V lost 4 bases and J lost 4; bases outside the gene matches: 10. The CDR3 is CASSLRTGGVYNEQFF. CDR3 nucleotide sequence: TGTGCCAGCAGCCTCCGGACGGGAGGGGTTTACAATGAGCAGTTCTTC.

The CDR3 loop reads CASSLLADPKSYEQYF. For the CDR3, the DNA is TGTGCCAGCAGTTTACTAGCGGATCCCAAGTCCTACGAGCAGTACTTC. The chain joins TRBV27 to TRBJ2-7, with 7 bases lining up with TRBD2. Germline lookup yields CDR1 MNHEY and CDR2 SMNVEV (reference sequence). The CDR3 consists of 16 residues. With 2 bases clipped from V and 1 base from J, the junction kept 8 bases outside the gene matches.

CDR3 nucleotide sequence: TGCGCCAGCAGCTTGGTGGGGACAGGTTTCGAAAAACTGTTTTTT. Translation: CASSLVGTGFEKLFF. The chain couples TRBV5-1 to TRBJ1-4; TRBD1 matches 8 bases. The germline V gene encodes CDR1 SGHRS and CDR2 YFSETQ. The CDR3 runs 15 residues. J gave up 8 bases and V 0 bases, and 6 bases lay outside the gene matches. Full variable domain (outside the CDR3, taken from reference TRBV5-1 and TRBJ1-4): KAGVTQTPRYLIKTRGQQVTLSCSPISGHRSVSWYQQTPGQGLQFLFEYFSETQRNKGNFPGRFSGRQFSNSRSEMNVSTLELGDSALYLCASSLVGTGFEKLFFGSGTQLSVL.

The genes are TRBV27 and TRBJ1-2; 10 bases match TRBD1. With 5 bases clipped from V and 4 bases from J, the junction kept 10 bases outside the gene matches. This CDR3 comprises 16 residues. Germline V CDR1 and CDR2: MNHEY, SMNVEV (reference sequence). CDR3 bases: TGTGCCAGCAGTCGAGACAGGGGGCTCCATCTCTATGGCTACACCTTC. It encodes CASSRDRGLHLYGYTF.

This chain links TRBV9 with TRBJ1-2; a weak D match, TRBD1 (6 bases). Germline-derived CDR1 and CDR2 are SGDLS and YYNGEE. The V end lost 0 bases, the J end lost 1 base, and 13 bases lay between the germline ends. This CDR3 spans 16 amino acids. The CDR3: CASSVGSRGNNYGYTF. DNA of the CDR3: TGTGCCAGCAGCGTAGGGTCAAGGGGGAATAACTATGGCTACACCTTC.

This clone has a handful of counts. The chain recombines TRBV9 with TRBJ2-1, with 11 bases aligning to TRBD1. Germline loops: CDR1 SGDLS, CDR2 YYNGEE. J was trimmed by 7 bases and V by 0 bases; bases with no gene match: 6. The CDR3 contains 16 residues. CDR3 loop: CASSVAGTGGQNEQFF. The CDR3, as DNA: TGTGCCAGCAGCGTAGCCGGGACAGGGGGTCAGAATGAGCAGTTCTTC.

This chain connects TRBV5-4 to TRBJ2-2; 8 bases agree with TRBD1. V dropped 4 bases and J dropped 3; count of bases not matched to a gene: 5. The CDR3 length is 15 residues. Germline lookup yields CDR1 SGHNT and CDR2 YYREEE (reference sequence). The CDR3, as DNA: TGTGCCAGCAGCCCGTACAGGGGGGACACCGGGGAGCTGTTTTTT. The encoded protein is CASSPYRGDTGELFF.

The chain couples TRBV4-3 to TRBJ1-2; the D gene is possibly TRBD1 (5 bases). Trimming took off 1 base at V and 1 base at J, with 10 bases between the two ends. The CDR3 is made up of 15 amino acids. Germline CDR1 is LGHNA and CDR2 is YSLEER. CDR3 sequence (DNA): TGCGCCAGCAGCCAAGGGGGGATTGGTAACTATGGCTACACCTTC. Protein product: CASSQGGIGNYGYTF.

This chain connects TRBV12-1 to TRBJ2-7; the D call in the table, TRBD2, was not verified against the DNA. TRBV12-1 is noted as a pseudogene. The CDR3 is made up of 15 amino acids. The CDR3, as DNA: TGTGCCAGCAGCTCCGGGAAACTGCGGTCCTACGAGCAGTACTTC. It specifies CASSSGKLRSYEQYF.